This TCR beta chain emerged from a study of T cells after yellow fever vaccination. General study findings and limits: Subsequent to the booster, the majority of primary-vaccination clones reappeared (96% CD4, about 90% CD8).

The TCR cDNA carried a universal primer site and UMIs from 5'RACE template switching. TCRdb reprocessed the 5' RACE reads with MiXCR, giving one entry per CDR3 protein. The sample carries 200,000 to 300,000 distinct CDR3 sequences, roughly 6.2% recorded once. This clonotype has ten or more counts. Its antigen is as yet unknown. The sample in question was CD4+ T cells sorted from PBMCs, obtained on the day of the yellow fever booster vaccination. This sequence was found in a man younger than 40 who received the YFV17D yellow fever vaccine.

This CDR3 reads CASSPKTPRSYGYTF. The DNA of the CDR3 is TGTGCCAGCAGCCCAAAGACCCCAAGGAGCTATGGCTACACCTTC. The V call is TRBV5-8, the J call TRBJ1-2, with D uncertain. The CDR3 loop spans 15 amino acids. Trimming shortened V by 4 bases and J by 4 bases, and 17 bases separated the two germline ends. Per germline, CDR1 SGHTS and CDR2 YDEGEE. Full variable domain (missing parts from reference TRBV5-8 and TRBJ1-2): EAGVTQSPTHLIKTRGQQATLRCSPISGHTSVYWYQQALGLGLQFLLWYDEGEERNRGNFPPRFSGRQFPNYSSELNVNALELEDSALYLCASSPKTPRSYGYTFGSGTRLTVV.